The entry below describes one T cell receptor beta chain. Its antigen is still unknown. The data belong to a study of cytomegalovirus exposure and HLA in healthy donors. General study results and limits: Near-uniform donor sequencing depth was presumed by presence/absence analyses. A later analysis reported that several of the most significant clusters appeared to be linked to common viral pathogens, among them Epstein-Barr virus. In a later analysis, at a false discovery rate of 0.05, approximately 16,000 TCR beta sequences were associated with HLA alleles.

The V and J ends lost 3 bases and 2 bases respectively, with 11 bases between them. This CDR3 is 15 amino acids long. From germline, CDR1 is LNHDA and CDR2 SQIVND (reference sequence). In the PCR, 60 Vbeta and 13 Jbeta primers were used. Study processing details: Per a later analysis, the number of unique TCR beta chains was 75 million to 90 million, of which about 11 million were shared. Sequencing used immunoSEQ multiplex PCR; TCRdb keeps in-frame clones, though not all of them. V and J calls plus clone size are reproduced from that table; the DNA served to infer D and trimming. The table has tens of thousands of clones, approximately 84% seen once.

The chain has TRBV19 and TRBJ1-5, with D perhaps matching TRBD1 (5 bases). The clonotype comes from a woman aged 45-65 years in good health and CMV-seronegative. Material: PBMCs. CDR3 nucleotide sequence: TGTGCCAGTAGTATGGCAGGGTTTGGCAATCAGCCCCAGCATTTT. It is translated as CASSMAGFGNQPQHF.